The clone carrying this T cell receptor beta chain was seen a few times. Its specificity is not known. The germline V gene encodes CDR1 SNHLY and CDR2 FYNNEI. Trimming left V 7 bases short and J 1 base short, with 13 bases between. The CDR3 contains 15 residues. The record originates from a study of T-cell memory formation after mild COVID-19. Study outcomes and limitations: Contracting clones from day 15 to 85 showed balanced CD4/CD8; later expanders favored CD4+. The CD4+ clones that contracted clustered mainly within CM and EM, and the CD8+ clones concentrated in EMRA. Pre-infection memory held some responding clones, suggesting pre-existing cross-reactive T cells responded.

The TCR alpha and TCR beta cDNA libraries, bearing sample barcodes and UMIs, were generated by 5'RACE using constant-segment primers. TCRdb independently ran MiXCR on the 5' RACE reads; one entry per CDR3 protein. There are about 110,000 distinct CDR3 sequences in the sample; 15% to 20% occur only once, and approximately 5% lies in the top ten. Sequenced input: PBMCs or a T cell subset sorted from them (not recorded which). The rearrangement links TRBV2 to TRBJ2-2; D is possibly TRBD2 (5 bases). The receptor was isolated from a man between 18 and 35 years old who had mild COVID-19 (a few samples of this study predate the infection). Cell type and time point are not known. CDR3 DNA sequence: TGTGCCAGCACCGAGGTGGGGAGGAACACCGGGGAGCTGTTTTTT. It codes for CASTEVGRNTGELFF.